This TCR beta chain is from a study of CD8+ T cells in alopecia areata. This CDR3 region has 14 residues. CDR1 and CDR2 (germline): SGHTA, FQGNSA. The V end was cut by 3 bases, the J end by 7 bases, with 13 bases between. cDNA reverse transcribed from extracted RNA served as the sequencing template. Method: immunoSEQ multiplex PCR; TCRdb's copy keeps in-frame clones and lacks some. The sample has about 180,000 clones, about 63% seen once. Sequences were derived from CD4+ T cells sorted from blood, sampled at week 0. The gene calls are TRBV7-2 and TRBJ2-1, with D possibly TRBD2 on 5 matching bases. This TCR was sampled from a human donor with alopecia areata. The CDR3 reads CASSLSPGSNEQFF. The CDR3 nucleotides are TGTGCCAGCAGCTTGAGCCCGGGGTCGAATGAGCAGTTCTTC.